This TCR beta chain is drawn from a study of blood T cell repertoires in COVID-19. Study overall: Samples of COVID-19 (acute and convalescent) were obtained from the United States, Italy and Spain. T cells, B-cell-depleted T cells, or PBMCs supplied cDNA or gDNA.

As originally analysed: The assay estimated nucleated cells by amplifying reference gene primers. The protocol was immunoSEQ multiplex PCR, while the TCRdb copy is restricted to in-frame clones and leaves out a portion. The D gene and trimming were derived from the DNA, and the V and J assignments and clone size from that table. The sample has about 230,000 clones, approximately 80% seen once. CDR3 length: 16 amino acids. Germline CDR1 is LGHNA and CDR2 is YSLEER. Trimming took 0 bases from V and 12 from J; bases not matched to a gene: 14. The J gene is TRBJ2-1, the V gene TRBV4-3; 7 bases map to TRBD1. The specimen sequenced was peripheral blood. This sequence originates from a woman aged 45-65 years with acute or convalescent COVID-19. Written as DNA, the CDR3 is TGCGCCAGCAGCCAAGAGTCCAGGGGGTGGGGTTTAGGGCAGTTCTTC. Translating it yields CASSQESRGWGLGQFF.